This T cell receptor beta chain was documented in a study of T cell repertoires in cytomegalovirus infection (dated by TCRdb to between 2018 and 2021). Describing the broader study: The peptide stimulations were aimed at well-studied HLA-B-restricted epitopes as well as recently identified HLA-C-restricted CMV epitopes, whose presentation resists viral immunomodulation. Donor HLA type was relevant to the analysis, as public TCR beta signatures indicated carriage of CMV infection together with the matching HLA type. Results and caveats for the whole study, not just this receptor: In both this cohort and an independent cohort of under 450 donors, the cumulative frequency of public TCR beta family members distinguished carriers of CMV infection plus the relevant HLA type. In the ex vivo response, HLA-C-restricted CMV-specific TCR beta clonotypes were dominant, and in two of eight donors the single most frequent clonotype came from this HLA-C-restricted group.

From the cysteine through the phenylalanine, the CDR3 covers 15 amino acids. The read is trimmed to its CDR3 DNA, 45 bases read in frame from base 1. The germline V gene (reference sequence) provides CDR1 LNHNV and CDR2 YYDKDF. Reading the label with the study, this specimen's treatment or condition is: in vitro stimulation with specific CMV peptide epitopes to enrich CMV-specific T cells. Sequencing took place on an Illumina HiSeq 1500. In TCRdb, the public reads were trimmed at Q25 with fastp and aligned with MiXCR, with productive beta chains retained. For every CDR3 protein sequence, its rows merge into one entry that carries the most common genes and DNA. The sample table contains roughly 46,000 distinct CDR3 sequences; only one count was recorded for under 20% of them. The biggest ten clones account for less than 70% of the sample. Regarding this clonotype: Its antigen has not been determined. One base away lies a much larger clone, so this may be a sequencing read error.

This receptor was identified in a human donor in good health (CMV status not recorded). Some clones in this sample may be carry-over from other donors' samples. The starting material was CD8+ T cells from cultured PBMCs, obtained from culture after CMV antigen stimulation. Recombination linked TRBV15 to TRBJ2-1; the D gene is possibly TRBD2, with 6 bases matching. CDR3 reads: CPTSRARGLGNEQFF. The bases are TGTCCCACCAGCAGAGCGAGGGGACTGGGTAATGAGCAGTTCTTC.